The 6 T cell receptor beta chains in this list originate from one sample, sequenced in a study of patients and donors after allogeneic stem cell transplantation. TCRdb fed the RT-PCR reads into MiXCR, producing one record per CDR3 protein. The repertoire holds 150,000 to 250,000 distinct CDR3 sequences, with 41% as singletons. Sequencing was carried out using blood, either unsorted or a sorted T cell fraction (not recorded which). All receptors derive from a human donor who was either an allogeneic HSCT recipient or a stem cell or donor lymphocyte infusion donor (not recorded which). It is not recorded whose cells these are; they may come from a transplant donor.

CDR3 DNA sequence: TGCGCCAGCAGCCCGTTATCACCGGGACTAGCGGGAGATGAGCAGTTCTTC. Its protein is CASSPLSPGLAGDEQFF. The rearrangement joins TRBV4-3 to TRBJ2-1, with 14 nucleotides matching TRBD2. The CDR3 has 17 residues. Germline assignment: CDR1 LGHNA and CDR2 YSLEER. After removal of 4 bases from V and 8 bases from J, the junction contained 10 bases not matched to a gene.

In its sample, this clonotype was seen a few times. The chain links TRBV28 to TRBJ2-2; 8 nucleotides line up with TRBD2. The CDR3 loop spans 14 amino acids. CDR1 is MDHEN and CDR2 is SYDVKM in the germline V gene. V gave up 7 bases and J gave up 5 bases; unmatched junction bases: 6. The CDR3 sequence: CASNPGGRTGELFF. The CDR3 DNA is TGTGCCAGCAACCCGGGGGGGCGGACCGGGGAGCTGTTTTTT.

Of note for this clonotype: The junction does not match germline at one end; this may be a read error. The chain joins TRBV7-9 to TRBJ2-5, with 9 bases identical to TRBD1. Germline values: CDR1 SEHNR, CDR2 FQNEAQ (reference sequence). The CDR3 runs 13 residues. The CDR3 DNA reads TGTGCCAGCAGCTTAGCGATCGGACGGACAGGGGACTTC. Its protein is CASSLAIGRTGDF. The whole variable domain, filled in from reference TRBV7-9 and TRBJ2-5, reads DTGVSQNPRHKITKRGQNVTFRCDPISEHNRLYWYRQTLGQGPEFLTYFQNEAQLEKSRLLSDRFSAERPKGSFSTLEIQRTEQGDSAMYLCASSLAIGRTGDFGPGTRLLVL.

The sample holds a few counts of this clonotype. The chain joins TRBV20-1 to TRBJ1-2, with 9 bases matching TRBD1. Germline values: CDR1 DFQATT, CDR2 SNEGSKA (reference sequence). The CDR3 is made up of 12 amino acids. The CDR3 spells CRVTGGLLGYTF. The DNA of the CDR3 is TGCAGGGTGACAGGGGGACTTTTAGGCTACACCTTC.

In this sample, this clonotype turned up a few times. The rearrangement uses TRBV4-2 and TRBJ1-2; D gene unclear. CDR1 and CDR2 (germline): LGHNA, YNFKEQ. This CDR3 has 13 amino acids. V was trimmed by 0 bases and J by 8 bases, leaving 10 bases between them. This CDR3 is CASSQEEVGGYTF. In DNA form, the CDR3 reads TGTGCCAGCAGCCAAGAAGAGGTAGGAGGCTACACCTTC.

This chain uses TRBV12-3 or TRBV12-4 with TRBJ2-3; D perhaps matches TRBD1 (5 bases). Trimming removed 5 bases at V and 4 bases at J, with 16 bases between. The CDR3 contains 15 residues. CDR3 nucleotides: TGTGCCAGCAGTCCCATAAGGGGCCCCCCAGATACGCAGTATTTT. This sequence encodes CASSPIRGPPDTQYF.